These T cell receptor beta chains were read from a single sample in a study of blood T cell repertoires in COVID-19. Only in-frame clones appear in the TCRdb table, and some are missing; sequencing was by immunoSEQ multiplex PCR. Here the sample spans approximately 190,000 clones, about four fifths being singletons. The specimen sequenced was peripheral blood. These receptors originate from a man aged 55-75 years with acute or convalescent COVID-19. CDR3s include the opening cysteine and the closing phenylalanine or tryptophan. A D gene is named only where the DNA matches it firmly. The size entry is marked missing in some rows and otherwise reads once, few, many or a size class.

len: 14; abundance: few; v_gene: TRBV6-1; d_gene: -; j_gene: TRBJ1-6; CDR3aa: CASSERHNNSPLHF; CDR3nt: TGTGCCAGCAGTGAGAGACACAATAATTCACCCCTCCACTTT
len: 16; abundance: -; v_gene: TRBV7-9; d_gene: TRBD2; j_gene: TRBJ2-5; CDR3aa: CASRTASGRYQETQYF; CDR3nt: TGTGCCAGCAGAACCGCTAGCGGGAGGTACCAAGAGACCCAGTACTTC
len: 15; abundance: -; v_gene: TRBV25-1; d_gene: TRBD1; j_gene: TRBJ2-1; CDR3aa: CASSGNRGTYNEQFF; CDR3nt: TGTGCCAGCAGTGGTAACAGGGGAACCTACAATGAGCAGTTCTTC
len: 16; abundance: -; v_gene: TRBV6-2/TRBV6-3; d_gene: TRBD1; j_gene: TRBJ2-1; CDR3aa: CASSHPFGQGFIEQFF; CDR3nt: TGTGCCAGCAGCCACCCTTTCGGACAGGGGTTTATTGAGCAGTTCTTC
len: 15; abundance: -; v_gene: TRBV9; d_gene: -; j_gene: TRBJ1-1; CDR3aa: CASSARLSMNTEAFF; CDR3nt: TGTGCCAGCAGCGCCCGACTGAGCATGAACACTGAAGCTTTCTTT
len: 12; abundance: -; v_gene: TRBV28; d_gene: TRBD1; j_gene: TRBJ2-7; CDR3aa: CASRQQGYEQYF; CDR3nt: TGTGCCAGCAGACAACAGGGGTACGAGCAGTACTTC
len: 16; abundance: -; v_gene: TRBV13; d_gene: -; j_gene: TRBJ1-5; CDR3aa: CASSLGGWEGSQPQHF; CDR3nt: TGTGCCAGCAGCTTAGGTGGCTGGGAGGGAAGTCAGCCCCAGCATTTT
len: 15; abundance: -; v_gene: TRBV18; d_gene: -; j_gene: TRBJ2-3; CDR3aa: CASSPSPSSTDTQYF; CDR3nt: TGTGCCAGCTCACCGTCCCCTTCTAGCACAGATACGCAGTATTTT
len: 15; abundance: -; v_gene: TRBV27; d_gene: -; j_gene: TRBJ2-1; CDR3aa: CASSLTVMINNEQFF; CDR3nt: TGTGCCAGCAGTTTAACGGTCATGATCAACAATGAGCAGTTCTTC
len: 15; abundance: -; v_gene: TRBV10-2; d_gene: TRBD2; j_gene: TRBJ2-5; CDR3aa: CASSELAGGRETQYF; CDR3nt: TGCGCCAGCAGTGAACTAGCGGGAGGGAGAGAGACCCAGTACTTC
len: 16; abundance: -; v_gene: TRBV30; d_gene: TRBD1; j_gene: TRBJ1-6; CDR3aa: CAWRRAGGSYNSPLHF; CDR3nt: TGTGCCTGGAGAAGGGCAGGGGGCTCCTATAATTCACCCCTCCACTTT
len: 16; abundance: -; v_gene: TRBV23-1; d_gene: -; j_gene: TRBJ2-7; CDR3aa: CASSQYWAGFTYEQYF; CDR3nt: TGCGCCAGCAGTCAATATTGGGCAGGGTTCACCTACGAGCAGTACTTC
len: 14; abundance: -; v_gene: TRBV2; d_gene: -; j_gene: TRBJ2-2; CDR3aa: CASSAGVGTGELFF; CDR3nt: TGTGCCAGCAGTGCAGGGGTCGGCACCGGGGAGCTGTTTTTT
len: 17; abundance: -; v_gene: TRBV3-1/TRBV3-2; d_gene: TRBD2; j_gene: TRBJ2-3; CDR3aa: CASSLGLAGVSTDTQYF; CDR3nt: TGTGCCAGCAGCCTCGGACTAGCGGGAGTGAGCACAGATACGCAGTATTTT
len: 15; abundance: -; v_gene: TRBV7-3; d_gene: -; j_gene: TRBJ1-1; CDR3aa: CASSLVLGQDTEAFF; CDR3nt: TGTGCCAGCAGCTTAGTGTTGGGGCAAGACACTGAAGCTTTCTTT
len: 15; abundance: once; v_gene: TRBV6-1; d_gene: -; j_gene: TRBJ2-7; CDR3aa: CASSETRQSSYEQYF; CDR3nt: TGTGCCAGCAGTGAGACTAGACAGAGTTCCTACGAGCAGTACTTC
len: 13; abundance: once; v_gene: TRBV7-9; d_gene: -; j_gene: TRBJ2-3; CDR3aa: CASSFPGADTQYF; CDR3nt: TGTGCCAGCAGCTTTCCCGGGGCAGATACGCAGTATTTT
len: 16; abundance: -; v_gene: TRBV9; d_gene: TRBD1; j_gene: TRBJ1-3; CDR3aa: CASSLGQANSGNTIYF; CDR3nt: TGTGCCAGCAGCCTGGGACAGGCCAACTCTGGAAACACCATATATTTT
len: 13; abundance: -; v_gene: TRBV12-3/TRBV12-4; d_gene: -; j_gene: TRBJ2-1; CDR3aa: CASSFWGEGEQFF; CDR3nt: TGTGCCAGCAGTTTTTGGGGGGAAGGGGAGCAGTTCTTC
len: 15; abundance: -; v_gene: TRBV6-2/TRBV6-3; d_gene: -; j_gene: TRBJ2-1; CDR3aa: CASSLAPTNYNEQFF; CDR3nt: TGTGCCAGCAGTCTAGCCCCTACAAATTACAATGAGCAGTTCTTC
len: 17; abundance: -; v_gene: TRBV5-4; d_gene: TRBD1; j_gene: TRBJ2-2; CDR3aa: CASSYPGTGLRSGELFF; CDR3nt: TGTGCCAGCAGCTACCCCGGGACAGGGTTAAGGAGCGGGGAGCTGTTTTTT
len: 14; abundance: -; v_gene: TRBV2; d_gene: -; j_gene: TRBJ1-2; CDR3aa: CASSGYAENYGYTF; CDR3nt: TGTGCCAGCAGTGGATATGCAGAAAACTATGGCTACACCTTC
len: 15; abundance: -; v_gene: TRBV7-2; d_gene: -; j_gene: TRBJ1-6; CDR3aa: CASSLVAGEYSPLHF; CDR3nt: TGTGCCAGCAGCTTAGTTGCAGGGGAATATTCACCCCTCCACTTT
len: 15; abundance: -; v_gene: TRBV6-6; d_gene: TRBD1; j_gene: TRBJ1-5; CDR3aa: CASSYSQGVHQPQHF; CDR3nt: TGTGCCAGCAGTTACTCCCAGGGGGTTCATCAGCCCCAGCATTTT
len: 15; abundance: -; v_gene: TRBV4-1; d_gene: -; j_gene: TRBJ2-5; CDR3aa: CASSQDGGGRETQYF; CDR3nt: TGCGCCAGCAGCCAAGATGGGGGGGGCCGAGAGACCCAGTACTTC
len: 15; abundance: few; v_gene: TRBV15; d_gene: TRBD1; j_gene: TRBJ1-5; CDR3aa: CATSGTRDRGQPQHF; CDR3nt: TGTGCCACCAGCGGTACCCGGGACAGGGGTCAGCCCCAGCATTTT
len: 15; abundance: -; v_gene: TRBV2; d_gene: TRBD2; j_gene: TRBJ2-1; CDR3aa: CASSPRTSGVGEQFF; CDR3nt: TGTGCCAGCAGCCCTAGGACTAGCGGGGTGGGTGAGCAGTTCTTC
len: 18; abundance: once; v_gene: TRBV23-1; d_gene: -; j_gene: TRBJ2-1; CDR3aa: CASSLKRSSCPSYNEQFF; CDR3nt: TGCGCCAGCAGCCTAAAGAGATCTAGCTGCCCCTCCTACAATGAGCAGTTCTTC
len: 14; abundance: -; v_gene: TRBV5-1; d_gene: TRBD2; j_gene: TRBJ2-1; CDR3aa: CASSVSGGYNEQFF; CDR3nt: TGCGCCAGCAGCGTTAGCGGGGGCTACAATGAGCAGTTCTTC
len: 15; abundance: -; v_gene: TRBV7-8; d_gene: -; j_gene: TRBJ1-1; CDR3aa: CASSLQRGWDTEAFF; CDR3nt: TGTGCCAGCAGCTTACAACGGGGTTGGGACACTGAAGCTTTCTTT
len: 16; abundance: -; v_gene: TRBV9; d_gene: TRBD2; j_gene: TRBJ2-1; CDR3aa: CASSASQTSGRGEQFF; CDR3nt: TGTGCCAGCAGCGCAAGTCAGACTAGCGGGAGGGGTGAGCAGTTCTTC